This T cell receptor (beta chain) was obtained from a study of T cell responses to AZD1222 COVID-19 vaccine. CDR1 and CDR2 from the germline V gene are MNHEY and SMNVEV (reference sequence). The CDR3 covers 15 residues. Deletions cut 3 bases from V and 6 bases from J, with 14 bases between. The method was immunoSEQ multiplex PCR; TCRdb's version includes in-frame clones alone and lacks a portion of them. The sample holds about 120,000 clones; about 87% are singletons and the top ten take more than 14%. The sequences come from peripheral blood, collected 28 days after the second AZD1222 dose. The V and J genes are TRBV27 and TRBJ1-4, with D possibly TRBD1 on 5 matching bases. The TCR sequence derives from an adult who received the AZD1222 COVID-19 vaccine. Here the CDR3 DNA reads TGTGCCAGCAGTTTGTGGCCAGGGCAGGATGAAAAACTGTTTTTT. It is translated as CASSLWPGQDEKLFF.